What follows is one TCR beta chain and its context. The antigen it binds to is not known. No quality values exist for individual bases; no much larger clone is one base distant. The entry originates in a study of T cell responses to AZD1222 COVID-19 vaccine (dated by TCRdb to the early 2020s). Notes on the research overall: AZD1222 recipients with second doses at about 4 weeks or about 12 weeks were pooled, because spike-specific TCR depth and breadth did not differ between schedules. Trial participants were enrolled by age into subgroups of 18-55, 56-69 and 70-plus years, and about 150, 27 and 61 TCR-sequenced participants, respectively, were included in these subgroups. A total of about 240 trial participants underwent TCR sequencing, of whom roughly 210 received two doses of AZD1222 and some 25 received two doses of the MenACWY control vaccine. The research as a whole found: Because no samples from the day 14 peak response were available, repertoires could be characterized only after the peak T cell response. The 56-69-year group was small, and its depth increase did not reach significance, likely because of low power. Most participants were white British and females outnumbered males, and the authors suggested that clonal diversity may have been underestimated. The whole spike protein was spanned by vaccine-associated CD4 TCRs, and dominant responses were seen in regions 160-218 and 743-854. Reportedly, almost half of the unique spike-specific TCRs recognized epitopes lying outside the regions that are mutated in the B.1.351 and B.1.1.7 variants. A significant rise in spike-specific TCR breadth and depth was observed after two AZD1222 doses relative to day 0 and relative to MenACWY recipients. Conclusions about previously exposed vaccinees were limited because only a handful of AZD1222 recipients were SARS-CoV-2 seropositive at baseline.

The time point label of this sample denotes: baseline before first vaccination. Vaccinee samples were obtained from the UK trials COV001 and COV002, which included a single-blind randomized controlled phase 2/3 trial of AZD1222 (ChAdOx1 nCoV-19) in healthy adults. For TCRbeta chain sequencing, PBMC samples were collected from trial participants at day 0 and at day 28 after the second dose. Looking up the germline V gene yields CDR1 SGHAT and CDR2 FQNNGV. V is cut by 5 bases and J by 3 bases, and the space between the germline ends is 14 bases. Measured from the cysteine to the phenylalanine, the CDR3 is 14 residues long. The retained sequence is limited to the CDR3, 42 bases, with the frame set at the first base. The CDR3 regions of human TCRbeta chains were analyzed by immunosequencing. Under the source paper's analysis protocol: TCRs in the repertoires were compared against a reference library of SARS-CoV-2-specific TCRs that had been generated with the MIRA antigen-specificity platform. Breadth was defined as the fraction of unique TCRs that were SARS-CoV-2-associated. Depth was defined as the fraction of total T cells that were SARS-CoV-2-associated. Using the MIRA data, each spike-specific TCR was mapped to the spike region that the TCR reacts to and placed in a CD4 or CD8 class. Log10-transformed breadth and depth values were compared by one-way ANOVA with Sidak's multiple comparisons tests. Held by TCRdb, this immuneACCESS table contains in-frame sequences only and omits some clones. Under half of the omission traces to an unresolved V gene where checked; the cause of the rest is unknown. The D gene and trimming were derived from the DNA, and the V and J assignments and clone size from that table. In all, the sample holds about 100,000 clones, and 70% to 90% of those were seen once. The top ten clonotypes cover over 15% of the sample.

The sequence joins TRBV11-2 to TRBJ2-7, with no reliable assignment of the D segment. Sequencing used peripheral blood, obtained on day 0 of AZD1222 vaccination. This TCR was sampled from an adult in good health. The DNA sequence follows: TGTGCCAGCAGCCCCGCTAATTGGGGCTACGAGCAGTACTTC. Its coded protein is CASSPANWGYEQYF. With all but the CDR3 taken from the reference TRBV11-2 and TRBJ2-7 genes, the full variable domain is: EAGVAQSPRYKIIEKRQSVAFWCNPISGHATLYWYQQILGQGPKLLIQFQNNGVVDDSQLPKDRFSAERLKGVDSTLKIQPAKLEDSAVYLCASSPANWGYEQYFGPGTRLTVT.